These 18 T cell receptor beta chains were sequenced from one sample in a study of cytomegalovirus exposure and HLA in healthy donors. PCR used 60 Vbeta primers and 13 Jbeta primers. Some clones are missing from TCRdb's copy, which holds only in-frame ones; the method was immunoSEQ multiplex PCR. The sample gives 180,000 or so clones, approximately 86% of which show up once; around 0.34% is in the top ten. Sample: PBMCs. The receptors shown here come from a woman in her 30s in good health and CMV-seronegative.

This rearrangement joins TRBV25-1 to TRBJ2-1; the D gene is possibly TRBD1 (7 bases). The V end lost 6 bases, the J end lost 4 bases, and 19 bases lay between the germline ends. This CDR3 is built from 16 residues. CDR1 is MGHDK, CDR2 SYGVNS, per germline. CDR3 in amino acids: CASRSTGAGGYNEQFF. The CDR3 DNA is TGTGCCAGCAGATCTACAGGGGCTGGAGGGTACAATGAGCAGTTCTTC.

This clone showed up just a few times. V gene TRBV5-1 combines with J gene TRBJ2-3, with TRBD2 matching 10 bases. V trimming: 0 bases; J trimming: 6 bases; junction bases outside the gene matches: 4. CDR1 and CDR2 from the germline V gene are SGHRS and YFSETQ. The CDR3 extends over 15 amino acids. This chain's CDR3 is CASSLGLAGADTQYF. DNA of the CDR3: TGCGCCAGCAGCTTGGGCCTAGCGGGAGCGGATACGCAGTATTTT.

V usage is TRBV11-2 and J usage is TRBJ2-5; TRBD1 matches 7 bases. Germline-derived CDR1 and CDR2 are SGHAT and FQNNGV. J gave up 4 bases and V 0 bases, and 2 bases lay outside the gene matches. The length of the CDR3 is 14 residues. The chain's CDR3 is CASSLEAGGETQYF. The CDR3 DNA reads TGTGCCAGCAGCTTAGAGGCAGGGGGAGAGACCCAGTACTTC.

This chain links TRBV6-4 with TRBJ1-5; 7 nucleotides align to TRBD1. With V trimmed by 0 bases and J by 4 bases, 6 bases remained unmatched. This CDR3 region has 16 residues. The V gene's germline CDR1 is MRHNA and CDR2 SNTAGT. The CDR3 reads CASSDSGQVQNQPQHF. The CDR3 region has the DNA TGTGCCAGCAGTGACTCTGGACAGGTCCAAAATCAGCCCCAGCATTTT.

V gene TRBV7-9 combines with J gene TRBJ2-3, with a weak D call TRBD1 (7 bases). The CDR3 has 14 residues. From germline, CDR1 is SEHNR and CDR2 FQNEAQ (reference sequence). The germline V and J ends were trimmed by 7 bases and 4 bases, with 15 bases remaining between them. The CDR3 DNA sequence: TGTGCCAGCACTTCAGGGGGACTGGCAGATACGCAGTATTTT. It yields the protein CASTSGGLADTQYF. Combining the CDR3 with reference TRBV7-9 and TRBJ2-3 gives the whole variable domain DTGVSQNPRHKITKRGQNVTFRCDPISEHNRLYWYRQTLGQGPEFLTYFQNEAQLEKSRLLSDRFSAERPKGSFSTLEIQRTEQGDSAMYLCASTSGGLADTQYFGPGTRLTVL.

The CDR3 coding sequence is TGTGCCAGCAGCCAGGGCGGGGGCGGAGAGACCCAGTACTTC. Translation gives CASSQGGGGETQYF. The chain links TRBV7-9 to TRBJ2-5, with D perhaps matching TRBD2 (7 bases). Trimming shortened V by 5 bases and J by 4 bases, and 14 bases separated the two germline ends. The length of the CDR3 is 14 residues. Germline V gene data show CDR1 as SEHNR and CDR2 as FQNEAQ (reference sequence).

With regard to this clone: The junction and the germline gene differ at one end; a read error may be behind it. The chain is built from TRBV7-7 and TRBJ2-5, with 7 positions matching TRBD2. The CDR3 is 14 residues long. Germline V gives CDR1 SSHAT, CDR2 FNYEAQ (reference sequence). CDR3 sequence (DNA): TGTGCTAGCAGCTTAGCCCGGGGGGTGGAGACCCAGTACTTC. It specifies CASSLARGVETQYF.

The V call is TRBV5-1, the J call TRBJ2-5, with a tentative D call TRBD1 (5 bases). The CDR3 is 14 residues long. Germline V gives CDR1 SGHRS, CDR2 YFSETQ. V lost 1 base and J 4 bases, leaving 11 bases between the germline ends. DNA for the CDR3: TGCGCCAGCAGCTTGTCAGGGAATAGAGAGACCCAGTACTTC. Its translation is CASSLSGNRETQYF.

The chain is built from TRBV5-4 and TRBJ2-2; 10 nucleotides match TRBD2. Germline V gene data show CDR1 as SGHNT and CDR2 as YYREEE (reference sequence). The CDR3 runs 16 residues. V lost 1 base and J lost 3; bases outside the gene matches: 3. CDR3 coding DNA: TGTGCCAGCAGCTTGTATCTAGCGGGAGACACCGGGGAGCTGTTTTTT. The encoded protein is CASSLYLAGDTGELFF.

This rearrangement joins TRBV19 to TRBJ2-7, with D hard to call. The length of the CDR3 is 13 residues. The germline V gene encodes CDR1 LNHDA and CDR2 SQIVND (reference sequence). The V gene lost 6 bases and the J gene lost 1 base, with 10 bases spanning the gap. Here the CDR3 DNA reads TGTGCCAGTAGCCTCACTTTTTCCTACGAGCAGTACTTC. It specifies CASSLTFSYEQYF.

This clone was observed a handful of times. V usage is TRBV28 and J usage is TRBJ2-7; 8 bases match TRBD1. In germline, CDR1 is MDHEN, CDR2 SYDVKM. J gave up 2 bases and V 3 bases, and 9 bases lay outside the gene matches. The CDR3 consists of 16 residues. This CDR3 reads CASSLTTGGITYEQYF. The CDR3 DNA reads TGTGCCAGCAGTTTGACCACAGGGGGGATAACCTACGAGCAGTACTTC.

The chain recombines TRBV20-1 with TRBJ2-3; D is undetermined. Trimming cost V 6 bases and J 5 bases, with 6 bases left between them. Germline V gives CDR1 DFQATT, CDR2 SNEGSKA (reference sequence). The CDR3 extends over 10 amino acids. The CDR3 nucleotides are TGCAGTGCCCCTTTAGATACGCAGTATTTT. Protein: CSAPLDTQYF.

V and J are TRBV18 and TRBJ1-2; possible D gene TRBD1, 6 bases. Germline V CDR1 and CDR2: KGHSH, LQKENI. V was trimmed by 4 bases and J by 7 bases, leaving 13 bases between them. The CDR3 contains 13 residues. The CDR3 DNA is TGTGCCAGCTCACACGGGACAAGGGGTGGCTACACCTTC. Its protein is CASSHGTRGGYTF. The whole variable domain, filled in from reference TRBV18 and TRBJ1-2, reads NAGVMQNPRHLVRRRGQEARLRCSPMKGHSHVYWYRQLPEEGLKFMVYLQKENIIDESGMPKERFSAEFPKEGPSILRIQQVVRGDSAAYFCASSHGTRGGYTFGSGTRLTVV.

The gene calls are TRBV28 and TRBJ1-1; perhaps TRBD1 as D (6 bases). Germline V gene lookup returns CDR1 MDHEN and CDR2 SYDVKM. Between the trimmed V and J ends, which lost 3 bases and 8 bases, there was a span of 7 bases. This CDR3 is built from 11 residues. Here the CDR3 reads CASSLRGEAFF. CDR3 bases: TGTGCCAGCAGTTTGAGGGGGGAAGCTTTCTTT.

The rearrangement joins TRBV6-5 to TRBJ2-5; 10 bases are a match to TRBD1. Trimming at V came to 4 bases and at J to 2 bases, leaving 4 bases not matched to a gene. The germline V gene has CDR1 MNHEY and CDR2 SVGAGI. The CDR3 length is 15 residues. CDR3 loop: CASSSPDRGQETQYF. The CDR3 coding sequence is TGTGCCAGCAGTTCCCCGGACAGGGGGCAAGAGACCCAGTACTTC.

This clone has a single count. The chain recombines TRBV5-1 with TRBJ1-2; D remains unclear. The V and J ends lost 5 bases and 4 bases respectively, with 12 bases between them. Looked up from germline, CDR1 is SGHRS and CDR2 is YFSETQ. The CDR3 runs to 13 residues. CDR3 DNA sequence: TGCGCCAGCAGTTCTGTAGCGAGCTATGGCTACACCTTC. The encoded protein is CASSSVASYGYTF.

The rearrangement uses TRBV29-1 and TRBJ2-5, with a tentative D call TRBD2 (6 bases). CDR3 length equals 12 residues. The germline V gene encodes CDR1 SQVTM and CDR2 ANQGSEA. With 4 bases removed from V and 3 bases from J, the gap between germline ends came to 9 bases. CDR3 sequence: CSVVPSEETQYF. CDR3 DNA: TGCAGCGTTGTGCCTAGCGAAGAGACCCAGTACTTC.

The V call is TRBV2, the J call TRBJ1-2; TRBD1 might be the D (6 bases). From germline, CDR1 is SNHLY and CDR2 FYNNEI. The CDR3 loop spans 13 amino acids. The V end was cut by 4 bases, the J end by 7 bases, with 13 bases between. Here the CDR3 DNA reads TGTGCCAGCAGTGTAGACACAGGGTCTGGCTACACCTTC. Translating gives CASSVDTGSGYTF.